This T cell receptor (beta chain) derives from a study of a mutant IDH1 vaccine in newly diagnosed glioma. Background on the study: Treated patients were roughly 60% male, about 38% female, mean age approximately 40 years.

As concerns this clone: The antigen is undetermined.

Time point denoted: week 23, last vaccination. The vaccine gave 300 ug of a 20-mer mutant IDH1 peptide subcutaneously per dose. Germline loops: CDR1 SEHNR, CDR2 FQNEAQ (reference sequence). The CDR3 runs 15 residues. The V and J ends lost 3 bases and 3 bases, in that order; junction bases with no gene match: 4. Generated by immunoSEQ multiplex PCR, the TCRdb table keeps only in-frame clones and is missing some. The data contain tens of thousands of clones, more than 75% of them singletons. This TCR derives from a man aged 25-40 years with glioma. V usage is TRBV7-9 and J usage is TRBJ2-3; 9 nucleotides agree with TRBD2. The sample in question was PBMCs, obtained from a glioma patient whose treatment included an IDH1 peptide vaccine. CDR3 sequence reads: CASSFSGSETDTQYF. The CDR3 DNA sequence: TGTGCCAGCAGCTTTAGCGGGAGTGAAACAGATACGCAGTATTTT. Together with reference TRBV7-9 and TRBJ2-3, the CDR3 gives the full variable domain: DTGVSQNPRHKITKRGQNVTFRCDPISEHNRLYWYRQTLGQGPEFLTYFQNEAQLEKSRLLSDRFSAERPKGSFSTLEIQRTEQGDSAMYLCASSFSGSETDTQYFGPGTRLTVL.